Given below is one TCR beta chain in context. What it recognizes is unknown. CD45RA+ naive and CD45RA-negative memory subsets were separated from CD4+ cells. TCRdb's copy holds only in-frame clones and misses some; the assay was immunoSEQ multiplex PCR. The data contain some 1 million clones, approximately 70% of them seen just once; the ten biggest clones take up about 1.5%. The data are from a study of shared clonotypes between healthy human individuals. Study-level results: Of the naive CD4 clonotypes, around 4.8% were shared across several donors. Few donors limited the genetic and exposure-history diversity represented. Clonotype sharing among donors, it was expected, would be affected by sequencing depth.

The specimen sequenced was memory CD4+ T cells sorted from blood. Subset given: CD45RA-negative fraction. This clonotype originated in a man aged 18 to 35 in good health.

In DNA, the CDR3 is TGTGCCAGCAGCTTAGCGGGGAATACGCAGTATTTT. Translated, it gives CASSLAGNTQYF. V gene TRBV11-3 combines with J gene TRBJ2-3, with D possibly TRBD2 on 5 matching bases. Germline V lookup: CDR1 SGHNT, CDR2 YENEEA. CDR3 size: 12 residues. Trimming shortened V by 1 base and J by 7 bases, and 6 bases separated the two germline ends. The variable domain in full, with the rest retrieved from reference TRBV11-3 and TRBJ2-3, is EAGVVQSPRYKIIEKKQPVAFWCNPISGHNTLYWYLQNLGQGPELLIRYENEEAVDDSQLPKDRFSAERLKGVDSTLKIQPAELGDSAVYLCASSLAGNTQYFGPGTRLTVL.